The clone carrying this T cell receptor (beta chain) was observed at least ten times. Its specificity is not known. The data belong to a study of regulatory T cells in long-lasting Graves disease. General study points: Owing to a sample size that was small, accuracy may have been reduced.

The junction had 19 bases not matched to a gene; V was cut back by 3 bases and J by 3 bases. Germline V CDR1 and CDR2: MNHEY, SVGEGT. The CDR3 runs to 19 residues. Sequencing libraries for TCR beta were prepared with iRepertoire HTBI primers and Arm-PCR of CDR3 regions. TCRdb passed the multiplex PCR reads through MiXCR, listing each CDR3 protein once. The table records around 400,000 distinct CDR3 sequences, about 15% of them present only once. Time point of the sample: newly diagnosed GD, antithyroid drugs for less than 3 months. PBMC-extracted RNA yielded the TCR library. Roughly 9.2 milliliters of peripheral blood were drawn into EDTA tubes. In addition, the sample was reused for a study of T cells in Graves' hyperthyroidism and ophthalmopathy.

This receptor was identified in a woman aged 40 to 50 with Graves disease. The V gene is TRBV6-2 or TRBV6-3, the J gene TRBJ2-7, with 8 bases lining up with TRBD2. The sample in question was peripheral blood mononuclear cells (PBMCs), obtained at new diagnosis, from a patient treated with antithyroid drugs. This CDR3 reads CASSYVVGGRTLIHYEQYF. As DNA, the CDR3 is TGTGCCAGCAGTTATGTGGTTGGCGGGAGGACCTTAATACACTACGAGCAGTACTTC.